These T cell receptor beta chains were read from a single sample in a study of human thymus T cells. Measured with immunoSEQ multiplex PCR; TCRdb has only the in-frame clones, and not every one. The sample records some 50,000 clones, 85% to 95% being singletons. The sequenced sample was blood. All receptors derive from a girl younger than two with a congenital heart defect but otherwise immunologically healthy. The CDR3 runs from the conserved cysteine through the conserved F or W. The D gene is left open where the match is weak. Clone size is not always given. Where it is, it says once, few, many or a class for expanded clones.

d_gene	v_gene	j_gene	abundance	CDR3aa	CDR3nt
.	TRBV9	TRBJ2-3	.	CASSPGTDTQYF	TGTGCCAGCAGCCCGGGCACAGATACGCAGTATTTT
.	TRBV7-9	TRBJ2-7	.	CASSPWQGSSSYEQYF	TGTGCCAGCAGCCCCTGGCAGGGTTCAAGCTCCTACGAGCAGTACTTC
TRBD1	TRBV28	TRBJ1-2	.	CASSHIQGASNYGYTF	TGTGCCAGCAGTCATATACAGGGGGCGTCGAACTATGGCTACACCTTC
.	TRBV2	TRBJ2-1	.	CASSEALRNSEQFF	TGTGCCAGCAGTGAAGCGCTTCGGAACAGTGAGCAGTTCTTC
TRBD1	TRBV4-1	TRBJ2-7	.	CASSQWTGGPYEQYF	TGCGCCAGCAGCCAGTGGACAGGGGGTCCCTACGAGCAGTACTTC
TRBD1	TRBV18	TRBJ1-5	.	CASSPSQGPDQPQHF	TGTGCCAGCTCACCATCACAGGGGCCGGATCAGCCCCAGCATTTT
TRBD2	TRBV4-1	TRBJ2-5	few	CASSQDLGGGPIKTQYF	TGCGCCAGCAGCCAAGATCTTGGGGGAGGGCCAATAAAGACCCAGTACTTC
TRBD1	TRBV28	TRBJ2-7	.	CASSSPGQGTYEQYF	TGTGCCAGCAGTTCCCCCGGACAGGGGACCTACGAGCAGTACTTC
TRBD1	TRBV30	TRBJ1-2	.	CAWWTGPYYGYTF	TGTGCCTGGTGGACAGGACCTTACTATGGCTACACCTTC
.	TRBV30	TRBJ2-1	.	CAWSVGSGKNEQFF	TGTGCCTGGAGTGTCGGCTCCGGCAAGAATGAGCAGTTCTTC
.	TRBV30	TRBJ2-5	once	CAWTLSWGGETQYF	TGTGCCTGGACTCTTTCCTGGGGAGGAGAGACCCAGTACTTC
TRBD1	TRBV18	TRBJ2-5	once	CASSPTGGAEGQETQYF	TGTGCCAGCTCACCGACAGGGGGCGCCGAAGGCCAAGAGACCCAGTACTTC
TRBD1	TRBV5-4	TRBJ1-1	.	CASSRMGDREAFF	TGTGCCAGCAGCCGTATGGGGGACAGGGAAGCTTTCTTT